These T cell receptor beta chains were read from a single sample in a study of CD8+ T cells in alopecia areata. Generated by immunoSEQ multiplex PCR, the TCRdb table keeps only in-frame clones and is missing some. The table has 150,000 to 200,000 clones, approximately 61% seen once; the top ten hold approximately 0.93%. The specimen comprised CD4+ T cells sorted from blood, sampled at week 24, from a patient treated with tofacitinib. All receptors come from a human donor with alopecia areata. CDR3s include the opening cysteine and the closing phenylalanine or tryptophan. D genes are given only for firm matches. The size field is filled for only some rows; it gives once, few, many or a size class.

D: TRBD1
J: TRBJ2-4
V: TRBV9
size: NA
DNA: TGTGCCAGCAGCTCAGGGGGTACTAAAAACATTCAGTACTTC
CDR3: CASSSGGTKNIQYF

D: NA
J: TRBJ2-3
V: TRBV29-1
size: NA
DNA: TGCAGCGGTGGCTTGATCCACACAGATACGCAGTATTTT
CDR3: CSGGLIHTDTQYF

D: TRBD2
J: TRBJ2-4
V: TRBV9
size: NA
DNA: TGTGCCAGCAGCGTTGGACTAGCGGGGACGTTAAATAGAGACATTCAGTACTTC
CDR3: CASSVGLAGTLNRDIQYF

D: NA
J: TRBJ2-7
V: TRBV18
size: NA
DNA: TGTGCCAGCTCACCACTGGGGAGCGGGCCCTACGAGCAGTACTTC
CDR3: CASSPLGSGPYEQYF

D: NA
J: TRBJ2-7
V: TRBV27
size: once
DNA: TGTGCCAGCAGTCCCACCTCGCCCGGCTCCTACGAGCAGTACTTC
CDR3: CASSPTSPGSYEQYF

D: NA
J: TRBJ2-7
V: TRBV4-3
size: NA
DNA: TGCGCCAGCAGCCAGTACGTGGGGTACGGGCAGTACTTC
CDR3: CASSQYVGYGQYF

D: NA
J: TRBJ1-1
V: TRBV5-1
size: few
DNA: TGCGCCAGCAGCTTGGAATCCCACATGAACACTGAAGCTTTCTTT
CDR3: CASSLESHMNTEAFF

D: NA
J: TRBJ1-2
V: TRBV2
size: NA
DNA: TGTGCCAGCATCTCCAGGGATCGAGGTGGCTACACCTTC
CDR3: CASISRDRGGYTF

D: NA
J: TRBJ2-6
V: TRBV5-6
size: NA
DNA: TGTGCCAGCAGCTTACCAGGGCTGGTCTCTGGGGCCAACGTCCTGACTTTC
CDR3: CASSLPGLVSGANVLTF

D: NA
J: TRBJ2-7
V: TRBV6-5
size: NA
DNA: TGTGCCAGCAGGTCGACAGCTACCTACGAGCAGTACTTC
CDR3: CASRSTATYEQYF

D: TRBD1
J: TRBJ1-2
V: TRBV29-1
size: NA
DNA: TGCAGCGTTAGTGTAGGGGGCGCGGACTATGGCTACACCTTC
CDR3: CSVSVGGADYGYTF

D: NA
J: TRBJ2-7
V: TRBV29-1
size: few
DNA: TGCAGCGTTGGCAAGGACGGCTACGAGCAGTACTTC
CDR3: CSVGKDGYEQYF

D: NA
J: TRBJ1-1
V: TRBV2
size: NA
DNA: TGTGCCAGCGGGGGGGCTGAAGCTTTCTTT
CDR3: CASGGAEAFF

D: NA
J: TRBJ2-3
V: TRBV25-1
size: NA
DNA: TGTGCCAGCAGCCAGAATGGGGGTAACACAGATACGCAGTATTTT
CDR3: CASSQNGGNTDTQYF

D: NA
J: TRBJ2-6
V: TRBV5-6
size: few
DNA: TGTGCCAGCAGCCCCCCCAACCCTGGGGCCAACGTCCTGACTTTC
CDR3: CASSPPNPGANVLTF

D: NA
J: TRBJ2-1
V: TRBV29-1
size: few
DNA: TGCAGCGTCCGGACCCTTGCCCAAAACCGGGAGCAGTTCTTC
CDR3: CSVRTLAQNREQFF

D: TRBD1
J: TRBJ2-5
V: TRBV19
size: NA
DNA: TGTGCCAGTAGTATAGGATCAGGGGGAGAGACCCAGTACTTC
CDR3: CASSIGSGGETQYF

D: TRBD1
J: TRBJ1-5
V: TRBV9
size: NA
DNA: TGTGCCAGCAGCGTAGGGATCAGGGGGGACCAGCCCCAGCATTTT
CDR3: CASSVGIRGDQPQHF

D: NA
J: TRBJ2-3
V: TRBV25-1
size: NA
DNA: TGTGCCAGCAGTGAATCTTCGGATACGCAGTATTTT
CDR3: CASSESSDTQYF

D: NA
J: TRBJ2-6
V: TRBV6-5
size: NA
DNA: TGTGCCAGCAGTACAGGGTCCTCTGGGGCCAACGTCCTGACTTTC
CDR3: CASSTGSSGANVLTF

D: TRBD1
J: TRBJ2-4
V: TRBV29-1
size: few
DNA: TGCAGCGTGGGACAGGGAGAAGGCATTCAGTACTTC
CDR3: CSVGQGEGIQYF

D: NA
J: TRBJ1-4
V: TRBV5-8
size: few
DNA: TGTGCCAGCAGCTTGAGGAACCTTAATGAAAAACTGTTTTTT
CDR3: CASSLRNLNEKLFF

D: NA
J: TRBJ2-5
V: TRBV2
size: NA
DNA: TGTGCCAGCAGATTACGGGAGACCCAGTACTTC
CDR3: CASRLRETQYF

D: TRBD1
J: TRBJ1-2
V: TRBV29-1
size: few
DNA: TGCAGCGTGGGGGACAGGGGGTATGGCTACACCTTC
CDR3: CSVGDRGYGYTF

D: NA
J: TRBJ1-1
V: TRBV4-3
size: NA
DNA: TGCGCCAGCAGCCAAGAGCTCGTGAACACTGAAGCTTTCTTT
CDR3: CASSQELVNTEAFF

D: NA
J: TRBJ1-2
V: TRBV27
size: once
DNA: TGTGCCAGCAGAAAGGTTGGCTATGGCTACACCTTC
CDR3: CASRKVGYGYTF

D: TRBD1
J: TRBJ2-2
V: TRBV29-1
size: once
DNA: TGCAGCGCTCAACCCACCGGGACAGGGAACACCGGGGAGCTGTTTTTT
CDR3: CSAQPTGTGNTGELFF

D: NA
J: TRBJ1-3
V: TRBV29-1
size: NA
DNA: TGCAGCGTTGAGGGCGGACTCTCTGGAAACACCATATATTTT
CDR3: CSVEGGLSGNTIYF

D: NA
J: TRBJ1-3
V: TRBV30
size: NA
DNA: TGTGCCTGGAGTCGGAGTTCTGGAAACACCATATATTTT
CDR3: CAWSRSSGNTIYF

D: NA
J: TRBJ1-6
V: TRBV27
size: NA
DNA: TGTGCCAGCAGTTTATCGGGGGCGTCCCTATATTCACCCCTCCACTTT
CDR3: CASSLSGASLYSPLHF

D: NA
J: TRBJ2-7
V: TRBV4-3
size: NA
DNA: TGCGCCAGCAGCCAAGGGACTACTAATTCCTACGAGCAGTACTTC
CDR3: CASSQGTTNSYEQYF